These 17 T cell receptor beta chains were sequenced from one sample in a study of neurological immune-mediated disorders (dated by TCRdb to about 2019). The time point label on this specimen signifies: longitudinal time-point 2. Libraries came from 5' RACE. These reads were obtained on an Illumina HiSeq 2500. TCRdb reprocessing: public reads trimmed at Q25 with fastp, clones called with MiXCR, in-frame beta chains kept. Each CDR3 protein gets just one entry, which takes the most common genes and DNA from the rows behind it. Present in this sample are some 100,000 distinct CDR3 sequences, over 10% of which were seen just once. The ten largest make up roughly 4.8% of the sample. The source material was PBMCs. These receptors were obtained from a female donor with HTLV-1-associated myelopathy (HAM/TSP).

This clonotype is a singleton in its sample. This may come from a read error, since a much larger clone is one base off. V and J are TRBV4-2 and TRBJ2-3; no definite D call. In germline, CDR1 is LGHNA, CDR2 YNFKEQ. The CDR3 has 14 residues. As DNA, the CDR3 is TGTGTCAGCAGCCGCCCTCACGAGGACGATACGCAGTATTTT. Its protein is CVSSRPHEDDTQYF.

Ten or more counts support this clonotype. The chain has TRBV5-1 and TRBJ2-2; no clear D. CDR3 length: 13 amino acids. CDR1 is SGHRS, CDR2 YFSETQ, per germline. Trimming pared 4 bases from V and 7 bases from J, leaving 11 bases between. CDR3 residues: CASSLGYDGELFF. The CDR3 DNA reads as TGCGCCAGCAGCCTAGGGTATGACGGGGAGCTGTTTTTT.

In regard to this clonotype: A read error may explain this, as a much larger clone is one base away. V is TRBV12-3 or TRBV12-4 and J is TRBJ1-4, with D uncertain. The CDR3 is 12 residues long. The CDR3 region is CANSLAGEKLFF. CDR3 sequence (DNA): TGTGCCAACAGTTTGGCAGGTGAAAAACTGTTTTTT.

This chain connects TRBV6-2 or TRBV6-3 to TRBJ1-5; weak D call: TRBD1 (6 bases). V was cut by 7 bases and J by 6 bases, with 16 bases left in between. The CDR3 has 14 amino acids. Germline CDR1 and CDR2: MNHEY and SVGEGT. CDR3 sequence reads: CASTDEGVSQPQHF. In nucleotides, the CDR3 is TGTGCCAGCACCGACGAGGGGGTGAGTCAGCCCCAGCATTTT.

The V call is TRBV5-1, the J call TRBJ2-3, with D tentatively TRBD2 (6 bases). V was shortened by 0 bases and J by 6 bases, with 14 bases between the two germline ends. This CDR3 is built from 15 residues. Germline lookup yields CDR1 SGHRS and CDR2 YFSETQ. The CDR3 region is CASSLGEVVLDTQYF. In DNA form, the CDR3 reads TGCGCCAGCAGCTTGGGGGAGGTGGTCCTGGATACGCAGTATTTT.

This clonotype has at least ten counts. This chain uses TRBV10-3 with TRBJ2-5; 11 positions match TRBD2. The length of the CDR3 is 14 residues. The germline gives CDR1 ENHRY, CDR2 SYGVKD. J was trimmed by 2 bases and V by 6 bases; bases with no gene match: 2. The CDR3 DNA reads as TGTGCCATCAGGACTAGCGGGGCACAAGAGACCCAGTACTTC. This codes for CAIRTSGAQETQYF.

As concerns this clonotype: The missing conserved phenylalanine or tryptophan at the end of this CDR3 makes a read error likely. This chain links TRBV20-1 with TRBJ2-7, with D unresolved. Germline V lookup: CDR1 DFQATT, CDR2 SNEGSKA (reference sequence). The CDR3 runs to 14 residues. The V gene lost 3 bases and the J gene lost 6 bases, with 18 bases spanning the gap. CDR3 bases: TGCAGTGCTAGGCAGGTGAGCGTCGGAAGCGAGCAGTACTAC. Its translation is CSARQVSVGSEQYY.

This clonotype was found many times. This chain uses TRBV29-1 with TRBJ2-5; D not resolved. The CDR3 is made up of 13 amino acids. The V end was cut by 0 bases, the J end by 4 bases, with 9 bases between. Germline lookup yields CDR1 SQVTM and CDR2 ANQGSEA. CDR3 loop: CSVEDRGRETQYF. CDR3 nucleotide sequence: TGCAGCGTTGAAGATCGAGGTAGAGAGACCCAGTACTTC.

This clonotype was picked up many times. The CDR3 DNA reads TGTGCCAGCAGCTTAGTTGGGACAGGGAACACTGAAGCTTTCTTT. Its translation: CASSLVGTGNTEAFF. The chain is built from TRBV7-2 and TRBJ1-1; TRBD1 agrees at 8 bases. The CDR3 has 15 amino acids. From germline, CDR1 is SGHTA and CDR2 FQGNSA. V lost 1 base, J lost 1 base, and 2 bases stayed unmatched.

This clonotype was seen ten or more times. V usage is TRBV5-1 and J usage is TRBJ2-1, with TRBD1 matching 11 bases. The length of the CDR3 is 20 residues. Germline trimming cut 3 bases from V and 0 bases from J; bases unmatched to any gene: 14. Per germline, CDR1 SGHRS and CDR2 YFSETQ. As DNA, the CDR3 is TGCGCCAGCAGCTCCCGGCGGACAGGGGGCAATTTTTACTCCTACAATGAGCAGTTCTTC. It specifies CASSSRRTGGNFYSYNEQFF. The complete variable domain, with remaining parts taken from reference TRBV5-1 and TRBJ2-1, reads KAGVTQTPRYLIKTRGQQVTLSCSPISGHRSVSWYQQTPGQGLQFLFEYFSETQRNKGNFPGRFSGRQFSNSRSEMNVSTLELGDSALYLCASSSRRTGGNFYSYNEQFFGPGTRLTVL.

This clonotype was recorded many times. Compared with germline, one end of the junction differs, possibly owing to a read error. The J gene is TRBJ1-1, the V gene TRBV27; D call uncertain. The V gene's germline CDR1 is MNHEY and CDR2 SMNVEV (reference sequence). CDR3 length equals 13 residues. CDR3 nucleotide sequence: TGCGCCAGCAGCTTGGGAGGGAACACTGAAGCTTTCTTT. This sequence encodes CASSLGGNTEAFF.

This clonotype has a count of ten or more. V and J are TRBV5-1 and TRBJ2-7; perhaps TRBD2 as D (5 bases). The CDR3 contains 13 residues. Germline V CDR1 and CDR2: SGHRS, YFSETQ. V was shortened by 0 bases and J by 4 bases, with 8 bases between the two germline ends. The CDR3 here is CASSLAEVYEQYF. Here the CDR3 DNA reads TGCGCCAGCAGCTTGGCGGAGGTTTACGAGCAGTACTTC.

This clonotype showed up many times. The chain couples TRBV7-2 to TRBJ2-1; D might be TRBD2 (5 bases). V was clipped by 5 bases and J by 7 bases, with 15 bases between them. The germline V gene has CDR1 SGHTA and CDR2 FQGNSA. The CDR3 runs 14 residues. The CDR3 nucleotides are TGTGCCAGCAGCCCGCGCCGAGGGTTAAATGAGCAGTTCTTC. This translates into CASSPRRGLNEQFF.

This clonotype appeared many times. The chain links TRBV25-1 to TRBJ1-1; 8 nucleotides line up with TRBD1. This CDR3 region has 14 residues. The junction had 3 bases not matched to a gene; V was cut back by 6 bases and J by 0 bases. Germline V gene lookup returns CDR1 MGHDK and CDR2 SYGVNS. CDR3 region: CASRTGAMNTEAFF. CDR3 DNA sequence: TGTGCCAGCAGGACAGGGGCGATGAACACTGAAGCTTTCTTT.

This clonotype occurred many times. CDR3: CASSGRNTEAFF. As DNA, the CDR3 is TGCGCCAGCAGTGGCAGAAACACTGAAGCTTTCTTT. This chain uses TRBV10-2 with TRBJ1-1; D gene ambiguous. Looked up from germline, CDR1 is WSHSY and CDR2 is SAAADI. The CDR3 is 12 residues long. V was shortened by 4 bases and J by 2 bases, with 5 bases between the two germline ends.

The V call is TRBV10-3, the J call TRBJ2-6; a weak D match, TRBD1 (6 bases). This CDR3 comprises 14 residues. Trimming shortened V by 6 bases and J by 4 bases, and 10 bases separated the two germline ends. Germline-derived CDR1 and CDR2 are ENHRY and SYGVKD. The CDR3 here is CAISSGAGANVLTF. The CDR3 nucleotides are TGTGCCATCAGCTCAGGGGCCGGGGCCAACGTCCTGACTTTC.

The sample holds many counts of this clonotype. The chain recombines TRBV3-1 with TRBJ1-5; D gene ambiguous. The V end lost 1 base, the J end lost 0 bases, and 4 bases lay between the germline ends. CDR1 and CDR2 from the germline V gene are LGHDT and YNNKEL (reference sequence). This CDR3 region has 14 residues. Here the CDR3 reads CASSQASSNQPQHF. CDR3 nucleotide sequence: TGTGCCAGCAGCCAAGCTAGTAGCAATCAGCCCCAGCATTTT.